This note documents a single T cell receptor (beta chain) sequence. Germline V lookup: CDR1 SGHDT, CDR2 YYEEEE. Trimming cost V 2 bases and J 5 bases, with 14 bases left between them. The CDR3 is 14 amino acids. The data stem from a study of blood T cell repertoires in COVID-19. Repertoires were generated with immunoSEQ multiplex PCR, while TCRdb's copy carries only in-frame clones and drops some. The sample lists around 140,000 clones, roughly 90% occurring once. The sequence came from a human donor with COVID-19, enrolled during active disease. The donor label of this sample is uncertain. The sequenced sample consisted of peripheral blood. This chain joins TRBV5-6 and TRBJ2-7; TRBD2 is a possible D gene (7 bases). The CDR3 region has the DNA TGTGCCAGCAGCTTTTCGGGGGGCGTCGACGAGCAGTACTTC. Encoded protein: CASSFSGGVDEQYF. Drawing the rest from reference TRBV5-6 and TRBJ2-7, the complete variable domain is DAGVTQSPTHLIKTRGQQVTLRCSPKSGHDTVSWYQQALGQGPQFIFQYYEEEERQRGNFPDRFSGHQFPNYSSELNVNALLLGDSALYLCASSFSGGVDEQYFGPGTRLTVT.